The TCR beta chain under discussion was sequenced for a study of identical twins. Every sampled donor was Caucasian and healthy. TCRdb used MiXCR to reprocess the 5' RACE reads, holding one entry per CDR3 protein. The repertoire includes 1.5 million to 2 million distinct CDR3 sequences, around a third of them detected once, and 0.27% sits in the top ten. The clonotype comes from a newborn girl in good health. Sequencing used cord blood.

This CDR3 is CASSEARDGEQYF. CDR3 DNA: TGTGCCAGCAGTGAAGCTCGGGATGGGGAGCAGTACTTC. The chain links TRBV6-1 to TRBJ2-7; the D gene is possibly TRBD2 (5 bases). V shed 0 bases and J shed 7 bases, with 10 bases lying between them. CDR1 and CDR2 (germline): MNHNS, SASEGT. The CDR3 spans 13 residues.